These 20 T cell receptor beta chains were all obtained from the same sample, sequenced in a study of cytomegalovirus exposure and HLA in healthy donors. 60 Vbeta and 13 Jbeta primers were used in PCR. Measured with immunoSEQ multiplex PCR; TCRdb has only the in-frame clones, and not every one. The table has around 90,000 clones, 70% to 85% seen once. What was sequenced was PBMCs. All receptors come from a man aged 30 to 39 in good health and CMV-seronegative.

This chain uses TRBV29-1 with TRBJ2-5; the match to TRBD1 covers 9 bases. The DNA end is a closer match to TRBJ2-7, so the J assignment may be wrong. The length of the CDR3 is 12 residues. Germline CDR1 SQVTM, CDR2 ANQGSEA. In nucleotides, the CDR3 is TGCAGCGTCGGGACAGGGACCTACGAGCAGTACTTC. This encodes CSVGTGTYEQYF.

This clone was observed a handful of times. The chain links TRBV2 to TRBJ1-4; D might be TRBD1 (5 bases). V dropped 10 bases and J dropped 7 bases, with 22 bases sitting between them. The CDR3 is 15 residues long. Germline CDR1 is SNHLY and CDR2 is FYNNEI. The CDR3 reads CATGGVKGYGEKLFF. For the CDR3, the DNA is TGTGCCACTGGGGGGGTCAAAGGCTATGGTGAAAAACTGTTTTTT.

This clone appeared a few times. The chain joins TRBV4-2 to TRBJ2-1; 7 nucleotides match TRBD1. The V gene's germline CDR1 is LGHNA and CDR2 YNFKEQ. CDR3 length equals 15 residues. The junction had 5 bases not matched to a gene; V was cut back by 0 bases and J by 6 bases. CDR3: CASSQDLRGPNEQFF. In DNA form, the CDR3 reads TGTGCCAGCAGCCAAGATTTGAGGGGGCCCAATGAGCAGTTCTTC.

The chain joins TRBV9 to TRBJ1-2; D possibly corresponds to TRBD1 (5 bases). The CDR3 loop spans 13 amino acids. Between the trimmed V and J ends, which lost 5 bases and 13 bases, there was a span of 21 bases. Per germline, CDR1 SGDLS and CDR2 YYNGEE. This CDR3 is CASSDLPPGLTTF. Here the CDR3 DNA reads TGTGCCAGCAGTGACCTTCCACCGGGACTAACCACCTTC.

This sequence joins TRBV6-5 and TRBJ2-2; D unclear. This CDR3 comprises 14 residues. Trimming took 5 bases from V and 1 from J, leaving 8 bases between them. Germline CDR1 MNHEY, CDR2 SVGAGI. The CDR3, as DNA: TGTGCCAGCAGTCGCGGATTGAACACCGGGGAGCTGTTTTTT. Encoded protein: CASSRGLNTGELFF.

This clone appeared once. The chain carries TRBV5-8 and TRBJ1-2; D not resolved. Deletions cut 2 bases from V and 4 bases from J, with 12 bases between. Germline V gene sequence: CDR1 SGHTS, CDR2 YDEGEE. The CDR3 runs to 14 residues. CDR3 residues: CASSFYGESYGYTF. The CDR3 DNA sequence: TGTGCCAGCAGCTTTTATGGGGAGTCCTATGGCTACACCTTC.

J is TRBJ2-3 and V is TRBV2, with D possibly TRBD2 on 7 matching bases. Germline loops: CDR1 SNHLY, CDR2 FYNNEI. The germline V and J ends were trimmed by 6 bases and 6 bases, with 10 bases remaining between them. This CDR3 has 12 amino acids. The CDR3 reads CASRGGGDTQYF. The CDR3 DNA is TGTGCCAGCAGGGGAGGGGGGGATACGCAGTATTTT.

The chain couples TRBV5-4 to TRBJ1-6; 12 nucleotides agree with TRBD1. CDR3 length: 17 amino acids. Germline CDR1 SGHNT, CDR2 YYREEE (reference sequence). The V gene end was trimmed by 3 bases and the J gene end by 10 bases; junction bases not matched to a gene: 11. For the CDR3, the DNA is TGTGCCAGCAGCTGGGGACAGGGGGCCAGGGAGGGATCACCCCTCCACTTT. It yields the protein CASSWGQGAREGSPLHF.

The chain links TRBV27 to TRBJ1-2; no clear D gene. Germline assignment: CDR1 MNHEY and CDR2 SMNVEV (reference sequence). CDR3 length equals 15 residues. V lost 5 bases to trimming and J lost 6 bases, with 19 bases between them. CDR3: CASSENSQRVNGYTF. CDR3 in DNA: TGTGCCAGCAGTGAAAACTCCCAGAGGGTTAATGGCTACACCTTC.

The J gene is TRBJ1-2, the V gene TRBV4-1; TRBD1 is a possible D gene (5 bases). The germline V gene encodes CDR1 MGHRA and CDR2 YSYEKL. V was shortened by 4 bases and J by 4 bases, with 16 bases between the two germline ends. The CDR3 totals 15 residues. In DNA, the CDR3 is TGCGCCAGCAGCCCTCAGACAGAAGGGGCCTATGGCTACACCTTC. Amino acids: CASSPQTEGAYGYTF.

This sequence joins TRBV5-1 and TRBJ1-1; TRBD1 aligns across 11 bases. V lost 6 bases and J lost 5; bases outside the gene matches: 15. The CDR3 covers 17 residues. Germline CDR1 and CDR2: SGHRS and YFSETQ. CDR3 coding DNA: TGCGCCAGCACAGGACAGGGGGCTAAAGGTGGTATGACTGAAGCTTTCTTT. Protein product: CASTGQGAKGGMTEAFF.

This sequence joins TRBV5-6 and TRBJ2-7; TRBD1 matches at 10 bases. With 4 bases clipped from V and 6 bases from J, the junction kept 7 bases outside the gene matches. Germline CDR1 SGHDT, CDR2 YYEEEE. The CDR3 is 14 amino acids. The CDR3 coding sequence is TGTGCCAGCAGCCGGGACAGGGGCTTGGGCGAGCAGTACTTC. The encoded protein is CASSRDRGLGEQYF. Supplemented by reference TRBV5-6 and TRBJ2-7, the full variable domain reads DAGVTQSPTHLIKTRGQQVTLRCSPKSGHDTVSWYQQALGQGPQFIFQYYEEEERQRGNFPDRFSGHQFPNYSSELNVNALLLGDSALYLCASSRDRGLGEQYFGPGTRLTVT.

This chain uses TRBV27 with TRBJ1-1; 7 bases match TRBD1. V was pared by 6 bases and J by 1 base, with 8 bases of the junction left unmatched. CDR3 size: 15 residues. Germline values: CDR1 MNHEY, CDR2 SMNVEV (reference sequence). The DNA for the CDR3 is TGTGCCAGCAGCGGGATAGGGGGCGGGAACACTGAAGCTTTCTTT. Translation gives CASSGIGGGNTEAFF.

This clone was seen only once. J is TRBJ1-3 and V is TRBV28; TRBD1 aligns across 7 bases. The CDR3 runs to 14 residues. The junction had 5 bases not matched to a gene; V was cut back by 5 bases and J by 4 bases. Germline V CDR1 and CDR2: MDHEN, SYDVKM. CDR3 nucleotide sequence: TGTGCCAGCAGTCGACAGGGCGGCGGAAACACCATATATTTT. This sequence encodes CASSRQGGGNTIYF.

The chain is built from TRBV30 and TRBJ2-1; 10 bases align to TRBD2. CDR3 length: 15 amino acids. The V gene end was trimmed by 5 bases and the J gene end by 4 bases; junction bases not matched to a gene: 8. Germline V CDR1 and CDR2: GTSNPN, SVGIG (reference sequence). The CDR3 bases are TGTGCCTGGCAACCGACTAGCGGGCGGTACAATGAGCAGTTCTTC. Encoded protein: CAWQPTSGRYNEQFF.

This clone appeared a few times. V and J are TRBV6-5 and TRBJ2-7; TRBD1 might be the D (5 bases). This CDR3 has 15 amino acids. The V and J ends lost 1 base and 2 bases respectively, with 12 bases between them. Germline V gene sequence: CDR1 MNHEY, CDR2 SVGAGI. DNA for the CDR3: TGTGCCAGCAGTTACTTGACCGAAGGGGCCTACGAGCAGTACTTC. It is translated as CASSYLTEGAYEQYF.

V is TRBV18 and J is TRBJ1-5; D is possibly TRBD1 (6 bases). CDR1 and CDR2 from the germline V gene are KGHSH and LQKENI. The V end was cut by 3 bases, the J end by 4 bases, with 13 bases between. The CDR3 loop spans 15 amino acids. The CDR3 here is CASSPGTGNNQPQHF. The CDR3 nucleotides read TGTGCCAGCTCACCGGGCACAGGGAATAATCAGCCCCAGCATTTT.

The chain joins TRBV6-5 to TRBJ2-7; TRBD2 is a possible D gene (5 bases). V lost 8 bases and J lost 9, with 14 bases in between. The V gene's germline CDR1 is MNHEY and CDR2 SVGAGI. This CDR3 has 11 residues. This CDR3 is CASSGFNGQYF. CDR3 DNA sequence: TGTGCCAGCTCGGGATTCAACGGGCAGTACTTC.

This sequence joins TRBV7-9 and TRBJ1-1; TRBD1 aligns across 9 bases. The germline CDR1 and CDR2 sequences are SEHNR and FQNEAQ (reference sequence). This CDR3 region has 14 residues. The J segment lost 3 bases and the V segment lost 7 bases, leaving 6 bases of the junction unmatched. DNA for the CDR3: TGTGCCAGCACCTCGGGACAGGGATACACTGAAGCTTTCTTT. Translating it yields CASTSGQGYTEAFF.

This clone was picked up a small number of times. The chain uses TRBV5-4 and TRBJ1-2; TRBD1 is a possible D gene (5 bases). The CDR3 has 15 residues. Germline V gene sequence: CDR1 SGHNT, CDR2 YYREEE (reference sequence). V was pared by 0 bases and J by 0 bases, with 9 bases between. The CDR3 spells CASSLGQPPNYGYTF. The CDR3 DNA reads as TGTGCCAGCAGCTTGGGACAGCCTCCTAACTATGGCTACACCTTC.